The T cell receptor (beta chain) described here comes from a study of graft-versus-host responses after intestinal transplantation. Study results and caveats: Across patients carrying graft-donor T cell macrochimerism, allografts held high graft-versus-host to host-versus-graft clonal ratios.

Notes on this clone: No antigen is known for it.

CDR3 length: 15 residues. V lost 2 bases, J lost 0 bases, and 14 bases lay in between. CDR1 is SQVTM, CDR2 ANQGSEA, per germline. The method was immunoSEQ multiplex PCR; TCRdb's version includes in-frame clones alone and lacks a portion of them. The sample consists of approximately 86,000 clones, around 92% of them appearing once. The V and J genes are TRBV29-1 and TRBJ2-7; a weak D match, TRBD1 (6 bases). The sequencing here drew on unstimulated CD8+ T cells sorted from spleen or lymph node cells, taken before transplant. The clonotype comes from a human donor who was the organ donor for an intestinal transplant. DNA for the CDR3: TGCAGCGTTGAATTAGGGACAACGAGCTCCTACGAGCAGTACTTC. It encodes CSVELGTTSSYEQYF.